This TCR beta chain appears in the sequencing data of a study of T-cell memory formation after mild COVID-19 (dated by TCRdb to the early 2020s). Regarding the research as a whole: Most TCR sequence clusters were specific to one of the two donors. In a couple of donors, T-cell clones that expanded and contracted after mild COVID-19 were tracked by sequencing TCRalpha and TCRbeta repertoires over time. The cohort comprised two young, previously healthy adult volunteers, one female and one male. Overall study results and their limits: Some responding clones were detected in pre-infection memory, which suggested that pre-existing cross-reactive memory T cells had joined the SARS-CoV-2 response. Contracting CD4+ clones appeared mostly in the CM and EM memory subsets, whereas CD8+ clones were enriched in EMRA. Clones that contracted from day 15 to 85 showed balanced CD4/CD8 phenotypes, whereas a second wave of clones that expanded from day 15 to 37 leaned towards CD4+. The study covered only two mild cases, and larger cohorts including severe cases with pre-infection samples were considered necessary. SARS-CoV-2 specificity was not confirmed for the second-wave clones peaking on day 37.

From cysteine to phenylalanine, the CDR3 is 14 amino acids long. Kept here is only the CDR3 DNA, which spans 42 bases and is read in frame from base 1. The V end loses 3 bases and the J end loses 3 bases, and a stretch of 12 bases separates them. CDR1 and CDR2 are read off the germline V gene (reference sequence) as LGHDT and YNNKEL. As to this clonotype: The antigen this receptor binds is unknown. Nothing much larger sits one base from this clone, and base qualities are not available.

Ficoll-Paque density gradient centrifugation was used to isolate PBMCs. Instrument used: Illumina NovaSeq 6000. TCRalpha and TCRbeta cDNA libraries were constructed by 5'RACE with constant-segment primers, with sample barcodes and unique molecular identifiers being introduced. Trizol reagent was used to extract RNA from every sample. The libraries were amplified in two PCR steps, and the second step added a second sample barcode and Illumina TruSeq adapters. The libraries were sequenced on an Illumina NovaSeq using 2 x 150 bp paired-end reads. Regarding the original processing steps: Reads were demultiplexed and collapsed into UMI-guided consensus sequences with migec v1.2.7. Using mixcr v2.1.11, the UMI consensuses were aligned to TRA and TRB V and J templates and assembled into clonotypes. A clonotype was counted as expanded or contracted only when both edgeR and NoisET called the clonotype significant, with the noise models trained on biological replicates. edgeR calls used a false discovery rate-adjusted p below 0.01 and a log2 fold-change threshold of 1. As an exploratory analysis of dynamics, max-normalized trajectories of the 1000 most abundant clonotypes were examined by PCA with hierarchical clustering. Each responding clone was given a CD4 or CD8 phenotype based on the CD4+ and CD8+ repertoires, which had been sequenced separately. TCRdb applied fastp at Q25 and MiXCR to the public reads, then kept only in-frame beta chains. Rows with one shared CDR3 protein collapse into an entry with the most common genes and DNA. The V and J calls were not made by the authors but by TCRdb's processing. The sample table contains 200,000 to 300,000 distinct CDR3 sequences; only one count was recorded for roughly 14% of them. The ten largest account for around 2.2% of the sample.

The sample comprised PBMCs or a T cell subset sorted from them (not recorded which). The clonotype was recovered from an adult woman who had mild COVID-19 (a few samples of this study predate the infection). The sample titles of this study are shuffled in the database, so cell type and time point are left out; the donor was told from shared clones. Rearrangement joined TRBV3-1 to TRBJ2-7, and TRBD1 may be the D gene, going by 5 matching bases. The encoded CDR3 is CASSQGPAHYEQYF. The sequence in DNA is TGTGCCAGCAGCCAGGGGCCGGCGCACTACGAGCAGTACTTC.